This TCR beta chain was documented in a study of radiotherapy plus CTLA-4 blockade in lung cancer. Looking at the study overall: Across the patients, objective responses occurred in about 19%, and disease control in 30% to 35%.

Only in-frame clones appear in the TCRdb table, and some are missing; sequencing was by immunoSEQ multiplex PCR. The sample lists roughly 130,000 clones, 90% occurring once. Worth noting for this clone: Its target is unknown.

People whose metastatic non-small-cell lung cancer was chemo-refractory got focal radiation along with CTLA-4 blockade by ipilimumab. General study findings and limits: According to reports, early shifts in blood T cell clones, alongside interferon-beta, forecast response most accurately. Tumor-derived TCR clones expanded in blood after radiotherapy plus ipilimumab.

This sequence was found in a human donor with non-small cell lung cancer that progressed on radiotherapy plus ipilimumab. The sample here was peripheral blood, taken from a patient treated with radiotherapy plus ipilimumab.

CDR3 in DNA: TGTGCCAGCAGCATCTCCCCGGGCAGGAGCTCCTACGAGCAGTACTTC. As protein: CASSISPGRSSYEQYF. The chain is built from TRBV5-5 and TRBJ2-7; D remains ambiguous. The CDR3 sequence is 16 residues long. V lost 4 bases to trimming and J lost 0 bases, with 17 bases between them. Germline CDR1 reads SGHKS; CDR2 reads YYEKEE (reference sequence).